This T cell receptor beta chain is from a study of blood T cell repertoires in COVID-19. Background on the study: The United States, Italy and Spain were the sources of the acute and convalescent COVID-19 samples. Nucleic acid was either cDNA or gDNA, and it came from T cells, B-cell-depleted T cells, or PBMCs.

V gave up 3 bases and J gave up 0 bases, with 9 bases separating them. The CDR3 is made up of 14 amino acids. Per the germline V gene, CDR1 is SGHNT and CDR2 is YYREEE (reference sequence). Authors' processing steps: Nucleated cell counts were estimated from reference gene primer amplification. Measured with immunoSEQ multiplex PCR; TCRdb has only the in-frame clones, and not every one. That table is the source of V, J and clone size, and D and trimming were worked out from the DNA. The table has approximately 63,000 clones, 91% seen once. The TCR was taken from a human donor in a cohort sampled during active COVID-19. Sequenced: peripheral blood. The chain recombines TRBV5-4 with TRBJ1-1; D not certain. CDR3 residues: CASSWSDMNTEAFF. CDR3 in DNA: TGTGCCAGCAGCTGGTCAGACATGAACACTGAAGCTTTCTTT.